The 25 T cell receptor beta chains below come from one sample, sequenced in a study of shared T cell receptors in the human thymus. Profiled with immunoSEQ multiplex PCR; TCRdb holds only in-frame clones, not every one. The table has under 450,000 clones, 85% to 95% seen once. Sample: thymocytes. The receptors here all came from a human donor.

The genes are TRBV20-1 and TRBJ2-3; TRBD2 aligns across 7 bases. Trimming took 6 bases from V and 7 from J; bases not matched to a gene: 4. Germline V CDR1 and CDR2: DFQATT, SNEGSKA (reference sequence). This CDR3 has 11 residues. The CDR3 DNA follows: TGCAGTGCCTCTAGCGGCCATACGCAGTATTTT. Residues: CSASSGHTQYF.

CDR3 sequence (DNA): TGTGCCAGCAGTCCCAGGACAGCAAACAATCAGCCCCAGCATTTT. It is translated as CASSPRTANNQPQHF. This sequence joins TRBV28 and TRBJ1-5; tentatively, D is TRBD1 (6 bases). The germline V and J ends were trimmed by 5 bases and 3 bases, with 14 bases remaining between them. This CDR3 comprises 15 residues. Germline CDR1 reads MDHEN; CDR2 reads SYDVKM.

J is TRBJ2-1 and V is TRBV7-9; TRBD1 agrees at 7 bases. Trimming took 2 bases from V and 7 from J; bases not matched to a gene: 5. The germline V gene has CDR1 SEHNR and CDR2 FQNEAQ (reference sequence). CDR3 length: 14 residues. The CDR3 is CASSLPGGANEQFF. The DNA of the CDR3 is TGTGCCAGCAGCTTACCAGGGGGAGCAAATGAGCAGTTCTTC.

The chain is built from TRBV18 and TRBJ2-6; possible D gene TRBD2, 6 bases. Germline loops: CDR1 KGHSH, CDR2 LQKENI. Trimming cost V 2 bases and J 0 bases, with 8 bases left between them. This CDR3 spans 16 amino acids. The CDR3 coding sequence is TGTGCCAGCTCACCATGGCGGGACTCTGGGGCCAACGTCCTGACTTTC. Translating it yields CASSPWRDSGANVLTF.

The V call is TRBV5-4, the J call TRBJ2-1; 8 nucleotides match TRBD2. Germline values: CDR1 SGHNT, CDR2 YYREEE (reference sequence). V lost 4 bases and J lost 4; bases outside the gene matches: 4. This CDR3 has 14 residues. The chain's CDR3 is CASSLSGDYNEQFF. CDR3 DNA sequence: TGTGCCAGCAGCCTTAGCGGGGATTACAATGAGCAGTTCTTC.

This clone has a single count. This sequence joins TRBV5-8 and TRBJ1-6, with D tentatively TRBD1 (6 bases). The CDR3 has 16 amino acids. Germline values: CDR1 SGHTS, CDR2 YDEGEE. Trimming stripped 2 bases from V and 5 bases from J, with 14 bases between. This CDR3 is CASSLYGGAHNSPLHF. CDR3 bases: TGTGCCAGCAGCTTATACGGGGGGGCGCATAATTCACCCCTCCACTTT. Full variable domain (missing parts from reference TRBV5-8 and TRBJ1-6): EAGVTQSPTHLIKTRGQQATLRCSPISGHTSVYWYQQALGLGLQFLLWYDEGEERNRGNFPPRFSGRQFPNYSSELNVNALELEDSALYLCASSLYGGAHNSPLHFGNGTRLTVT.

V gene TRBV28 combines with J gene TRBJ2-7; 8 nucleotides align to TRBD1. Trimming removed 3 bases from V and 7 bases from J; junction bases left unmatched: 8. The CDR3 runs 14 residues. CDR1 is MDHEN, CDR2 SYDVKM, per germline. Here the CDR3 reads CASSFASTGEEQYF. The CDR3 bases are TGTGCCAGCAGTTTTGCCTCGACAGGGGAAGAGCAGTACTTC.

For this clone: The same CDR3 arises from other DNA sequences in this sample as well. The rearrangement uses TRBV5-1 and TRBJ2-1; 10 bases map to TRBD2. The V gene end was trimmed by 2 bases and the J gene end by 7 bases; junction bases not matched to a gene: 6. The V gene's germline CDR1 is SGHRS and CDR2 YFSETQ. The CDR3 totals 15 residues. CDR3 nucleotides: TGCGCCAGCAGCTTAGCGGGAGGGCCGGGGAATGAGCAGTTCTTC. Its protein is CASSLAGGPGNEQFF.

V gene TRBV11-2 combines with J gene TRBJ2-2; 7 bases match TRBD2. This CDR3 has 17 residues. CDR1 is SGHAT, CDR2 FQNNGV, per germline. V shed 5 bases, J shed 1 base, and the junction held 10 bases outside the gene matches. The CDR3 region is CASSPWGGAGNTGELFF. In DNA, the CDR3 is TGTGCCAGCAGCCCTTGGGGGGGTGCGGGGAACACCGGGGAGCTGTTTTTT.

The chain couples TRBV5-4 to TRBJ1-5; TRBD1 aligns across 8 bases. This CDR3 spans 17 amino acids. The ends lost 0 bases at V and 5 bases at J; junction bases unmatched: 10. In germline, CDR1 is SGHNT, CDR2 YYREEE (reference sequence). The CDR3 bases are TGTGCCAGCAGCTTGGGAGGGACAGGCCCTTCAGATCAGCCCCAGCATTTT. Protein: CASSLGGTGPSDQPQHF.

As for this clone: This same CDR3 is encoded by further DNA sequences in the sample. CDR3: CASSYRDYGYTF. The CDR3 DNA is TGTGCCAGCAGCTACAGGGACTATGGCTACACCTTC. The chain combines TRBV28 with TRBJ1-2; a weak D match, TRBD1 (6 bases). Germline V gene data show CDR1 as MDHEN and CDR2 as SYDVKM. The CDR3 has 12 amino acids. The V and J ends lost 6 bases and 3 bases respectively, with 8 bases between them.

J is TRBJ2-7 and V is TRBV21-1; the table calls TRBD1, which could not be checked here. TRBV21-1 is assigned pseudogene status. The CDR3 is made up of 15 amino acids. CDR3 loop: CASSKWAGTHHEQYF. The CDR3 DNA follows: TGTGCCAGCAGCAAATGGGCCGGGACACACCACGAGCAGTACTTC.

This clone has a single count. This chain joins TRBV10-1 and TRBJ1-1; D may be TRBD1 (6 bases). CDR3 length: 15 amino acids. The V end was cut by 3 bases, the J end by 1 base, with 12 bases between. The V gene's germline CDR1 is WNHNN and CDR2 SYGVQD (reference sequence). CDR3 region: CASSDLDRTNTEAFF. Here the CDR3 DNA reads TGCGCCAGCAGTGATCTGGACAGAACGAACACTGAAGCTTTCTTT.

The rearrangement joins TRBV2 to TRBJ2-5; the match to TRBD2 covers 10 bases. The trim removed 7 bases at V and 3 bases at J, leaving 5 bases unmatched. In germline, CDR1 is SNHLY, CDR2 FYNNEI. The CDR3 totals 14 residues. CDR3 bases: TGTGCCAGCACTGGACTAGCGGAAAAAGAGACCCAGTACTTC. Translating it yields CASTGLAEKETQYF.

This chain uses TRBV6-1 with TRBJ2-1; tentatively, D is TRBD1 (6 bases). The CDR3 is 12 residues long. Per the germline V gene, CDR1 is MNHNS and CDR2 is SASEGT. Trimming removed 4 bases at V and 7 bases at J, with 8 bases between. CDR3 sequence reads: CASSAQGNEQFF. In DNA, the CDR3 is TGTGCCAGCAGTGCACAGGGAAATGAGCAGTTCTTC.

CDR3 DNA sequence: TGTGCCAGCAGCTCGTACCAGACTAGCTTCACCTACGAGCAGTACTTC. Its protein is CASSSYQTSFTYEQYF. The chain recombines TRBV7-6 with TRBJ2-7; TRBD2 aligns across 7 bases. Germline V gene data show CDR1 as SGHVS and CDR2 as FNYEAQ. Trimming removed 4 bases from V and 2 bases from J; junction bases left unmatched: 11. The CDR3 runs 16 residues.

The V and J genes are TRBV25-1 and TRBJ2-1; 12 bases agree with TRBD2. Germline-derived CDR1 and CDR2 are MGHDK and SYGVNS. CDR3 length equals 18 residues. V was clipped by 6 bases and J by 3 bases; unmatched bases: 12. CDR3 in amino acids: CASSRLAGVEEGYNEQFF. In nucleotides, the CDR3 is TGTGCCAGCAGCCGACTAGCGGGAGTGGAAGAGGGCTACAATGAGCAGTTCTTC.

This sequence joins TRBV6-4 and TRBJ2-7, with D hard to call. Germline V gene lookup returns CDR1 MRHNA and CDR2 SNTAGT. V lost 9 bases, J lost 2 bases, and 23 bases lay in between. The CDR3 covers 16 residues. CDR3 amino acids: CARRTDGRPAPYEQYF. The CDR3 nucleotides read TGTGCCAGAAGGACGGATGGAAGGCCAGCCCCCTACGAGCAGTACTTC.

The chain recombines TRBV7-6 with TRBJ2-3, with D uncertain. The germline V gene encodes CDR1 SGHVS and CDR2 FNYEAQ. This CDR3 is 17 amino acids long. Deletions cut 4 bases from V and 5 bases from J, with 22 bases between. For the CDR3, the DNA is TGTGCCAGCAGCTCCGGTAGTGGGCACCGCAGTATAGATACGCAGTATTTT. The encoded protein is CASSSGSGHRSIDTQYF.

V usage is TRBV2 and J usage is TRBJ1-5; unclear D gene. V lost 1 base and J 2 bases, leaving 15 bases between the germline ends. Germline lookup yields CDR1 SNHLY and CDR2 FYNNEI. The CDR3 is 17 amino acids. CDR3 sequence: CASSEGAGAGGNQPQHF. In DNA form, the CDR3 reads TGTGCCAGCAGTGAAGGGGCAGGAGCCGGGGGCAATCAGCCCCAGCATTTT. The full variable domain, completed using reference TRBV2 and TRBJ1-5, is EPEVTQTPSHQVTQMGQEVILRCVPISNHLYFYWYRQILGQKVEFLVSFYNNEISEKSEIFDDQFSVERPDGSNFTLKIRSTKLEDSAMYFCASSEGAGAGGNQPQHFGDGTRLSIL.

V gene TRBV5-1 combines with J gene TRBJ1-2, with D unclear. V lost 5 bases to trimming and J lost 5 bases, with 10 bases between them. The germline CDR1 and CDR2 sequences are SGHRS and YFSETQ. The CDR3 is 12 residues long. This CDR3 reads CASSPFGYGYTF. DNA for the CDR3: TGCGCCAGCAGTCCATTCGGGTATGGCTACACCTTC.

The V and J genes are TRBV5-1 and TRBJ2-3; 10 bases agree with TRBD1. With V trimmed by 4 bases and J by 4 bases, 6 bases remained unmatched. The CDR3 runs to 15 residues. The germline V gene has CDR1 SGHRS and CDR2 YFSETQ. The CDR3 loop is CASSGWDRGADTQYF. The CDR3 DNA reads TGCGCCAGCAGCGGCTGGGACAGGGGCGCAGATACGCAGTATTTT.

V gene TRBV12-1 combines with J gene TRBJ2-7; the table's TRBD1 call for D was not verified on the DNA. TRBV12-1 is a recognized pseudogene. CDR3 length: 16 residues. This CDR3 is CASSFHPGTAPYEQYF. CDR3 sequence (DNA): TGTGCCAGCAGCTTTCATCCCGGGACAGCACCCTACGAGCAGTACTTC.

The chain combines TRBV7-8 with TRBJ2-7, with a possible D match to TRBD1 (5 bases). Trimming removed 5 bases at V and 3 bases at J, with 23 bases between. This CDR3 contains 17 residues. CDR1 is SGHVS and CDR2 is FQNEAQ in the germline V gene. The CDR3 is CASSPLRWGTGYYEQYF. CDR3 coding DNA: TGTGCCAGCAGCCCGTTAAGGTGGGGCACCGGATACTACGAGCAGTACTTC.

CDR3 bases: TGTGCCAGCTCACCAAAGGTTTACCACACAGATACGCAGTATTTT. Translation gives CASSPKVYHTDTQYF. This chain connects TRBV18 to TRBJ2-3, with D unclear. The CDR3 spans 15 residues. V was pared by 2 bases and J by 2 bases, with 11 bases between. Germline CDR1 and CDR2: KGHSH and LQKENI.